These T cell receptor beta chains were read from a single sample in a study of blood T cell repertoires in COVID-19. Using immunoSEQ multiplex PCR, the repertoire was profiled, and TCRdb retains in-frame clones only, with some absent. The sample includes 650,000 to 800,000 clones, 75% to 90% of them seen just once. Material for sequencing was peripheral blood. These receptors all come from a young woman with acute or convalescent COVID-19. CDR3s include the opening cysteine and the closing phenylalanine or tryptophan. The D gene is left open where the match is weak. Only some rows state a clone size, as once, few, many or a class for expanded clones.

CDR3 length: 14
clone size: NA
J gene: TRBJ1-5
V gene: TRBV6-2/TRBV6-3
D gene: TRBD1
CDR3 protein: CASSPGQGSQPQHF
CDR3 DNA: TGTGCCAGCAGTCCCGGACAGGGAAGTCAGCCCCAGCATTTT

CDR3 length: 16
clone size: NA
J gene: TRBJ2-1
V gene: TRBV24-1
D gene: TRBD2
CDR3 protein: CATSETAGGRGNEQFF
CDR3 DNA: TGTGCCACCAGTGAGACAGCGGGGGGAAGGGGCAATGAGCAGTTCTTC

CDR3 length: 11
clone size: few
J gene: TRBJ1-2
V gene: TRBV4-1
D gene: NA
CDR3 protein: CASSQAGKYTF
CDR3 DNA: TGCGCCAGCAGCCAAGCAGGGAAATACACCTTC

CDR3 length: 13
clone size: NA
J gene: TRBJ2-3
V gene: TRBV7-6
D gene: NA
CDR3 protein: CASSQRRTDTQYF
CDR3 DNA: TGTGCCAGCAGCCAGCGGCGCACAGATACGCAGTATTTT

CDR3 length: 15
clone size: NA
J gene: TRBJ2-1
V gene: TRBV24-1
D gene: TRBD1
CDR3 protein: CATSDLGQGAREQFF
CDR3 DNA: TGTGCCACCAGTGATTTGGGGCAGGGGGCGCGTGAGCAGTTCTTC

CDR3 length: 15
clone size: NA
J gene: TRBJ2-1
V gene: TRBV7-6
D gene: NA
CDR3 protein: CASSQSGTPQNEQFF
CDR3 DNA: TGTGCCAGCAGCCAATCGGGGACACCCCAGAATGAGCAGTTCTTC

CDR3 length: 15
clone size: NA
J gene: TRBJ1-3
V gene: TRBV7-7
D gene: TRBD1
CDR3 protein: CASSSGQAGGNTIYF
CDR3 DNA: TGTGCCAGCAGCTCTGGACAGGCGGGTGGAAACACCATATATTTT

CDR3 length: 15
clone size: NA
J gene: TRBJ1-2
V gene: TRBV19
D gene: TRBD1
CDR3 protein: CASSLGTAPNYGYTF
CDR3 DNA: TGTGCCAGTAGTCTAGGGACAGCCCCAAACTATGGCTACACCTTC

CDR3 length: 13
clone size: NA
J gene: TRBJ1-1
V gene: TRBV7-9
D gene: TRBD1
CDR3 protein: CASSPEGTAEAFF
CDR3 DNA: TGTGCCAGCAGCCCCGAAGGGACAGCTGAAGCTTTCTTT

CDR3 length: 12
clone size: NA
J gene: TRBJ2-3
V gene: TRBV12-3/TRBV12-4
D gene: NA
CDR3 protein: CASSRRGDTQYF
CDR3 DNA: TGTGCCAGCAGCCGGAGAGGGGATACGCAGTATTTT

CDR3 length: 16
clone size: NA
J gene: TRBJ2-1
V gene: TRBV9
D gene: TRBD1
CDR3 protein: CASSLGQEEFYNEQFF
CDR3 DNA: TGTGCCAGCAGCCTCGGACAGGAGGAATTCTACAATGAGCAGTTCTTC

CDR3 length: 18
clone size: NA
J gene: TRBJ2-6
V gene: TRBV4-1
D gene: TRBD1
CDR3 protein: CASSQEHRGYSGANVLTF
CDR3 DNA: TGCGCCAGCAGCCAAGAACACAGGGGGTACTCTGGGGCCAACGTCCTGACTTTC

CDR3 length: 19
clone size: NA
J gene: TRBJ2-7
V gene: TRBV4-1
D gene: TRBD2
CDR3 protein: CASSRNRLSGTRIDYEQYF
CDR3 DNA: TGCGCCAGCAGCCGCAATCGTCTTAGCGGGACTCGGATCGACTACGAGCAGTACTTC

CDR3 length: 15
clone size: NA
J gene: TRBJ2-4
V gene: TRBV28
D gene: TRBD2
CDR3 protein: CASSDSGGPKNIQYF
CDR3 DNA: TGTGCCAGCAGTGACTCGGGGGGACCGAAAAACATTCAGTACTTC

CDR3 length: 15
clone size: NA
J gene: TRBJ2-3
V gene: TRBV6-2/TRBV6-3
D gene: TRBD2
CDR3 protein: CASSRRGGFPDTQYF
CDR3 DNA: TGTGCCAGCAGTCGTCGCGGGGGATTCCCAGATACGCAGTATTTT

CDR3 length: 16
clone size: NA
J gene: TRBJ1-3
V gene: TRBV7-8
D gene: TRBD1
CDR3 protein: CASSPGQVLSGNTIYF
CDR3 DNA: TGTGCCAGCAGCCCAGGACAGGTTTTAAGTGGAAACACCATATATTTT

CDR3 length: 15
clone size: once
J gene: TRBJ1-1
V gene: TRBV6-1
D gene: TRBD1
CDR3 protein: CASSEATTGGTEAFF
CDR3 DNA: TGTGCCAGCAGTGAAGCTACAACAGGGGGGACTGAAGCTTTCTTT

CDR3 length: 18
clone size: few
J gene: TRBJ1-6
V gene: TRBV27
D gene: NA
CDR3 protein: CASSSYRRGGAYNSPLHF
CDR3 DNA: TGTGCCAGCAGTTCCTACAGGCGGGGGGGAGCCTATAATTCACCCCTCCACTTT

CDR3 length: 15
clone size: NA
J gene: TRBJ1-1
V gene: TRBV18
D gene: NA
CDR3 protein: CASSRTPQENTEAFF
CDR3 DNA: TGTGCCAGCTCCAGAACCCCCCAGGAGAACACTGAAGCTTTCTTT

CDR3 length: 16
clone size: few
J gene: TRBJ1-1
V gene: TRBV15
D gene: NA
CDR3 protein: CATSGGVRVLNTEAFF
CDR3 DNA: TGTGCCACCAGCGGAGGGGTACGGGTACTGAACACTGAAGCTTTCTTT

CDR3 length: 16
clone size: NA
J gene: TRBJ2-1
V gene: TRBV2
D gene: NA
CDR3 protein: CASSEWGRARGNEQFF
CDR3 DNA: TGTGCCAGCAGTGAATGGGGCCGGGCGCGAGGCAATGAGCAGTTCTTC

CDR3 length: 21
clone size: NA
J gene: TRBJ2-1
V gene: TRBV6-1
D gene: TRBD2
CDR3 protein: CASSEARAGGPVLISYNEQFF
CDR3 DNA: TGTGCCAGCAGTGAAGCTCGGGCGGGGGGGCCCGTCCTAATCTCCTACAATGAGCAGTTCTTC

CDR3 length: 17
clone size: NA
J gene: TRBJ2-5
V gene: TRBV7-2
D gene: TRBD2
CDR3 protein: CASHERGGLGSVETQYF
CDR3 DNA: TGTGCCAGCCACGAGCGGGGCGGACTAGGGTCGGTGGAGACCCAGTACTTC

CDR3 length: 13
clone size: NA
J gene: TRBJ1-5
V gene: TRBV24-1
D gene: TRBD1
CDR3 protein: CATSEEQGMPQHF
CDR3 DNA: TGTGCCACCAGTGAGGAACAGGGGATGCCCCAGCATTTT

CDR3 length: 16
clone size: NA
J gene: TRBJ2-1
V gene: TRBV5-4
D gene: NA
CDR3 protein: CASSLVKRGSYNEQFF
CDR3 DNA: TGTGCCAGCAGCTTGGTGAAACGGGGCTCCTACAATGAGCAGTTCTTC

CDR3 length: 17
clone size: NA
J gene: TRBJ2-3
V gene: TRBV5-4
D gene: NA
CDR3 protein: CASSPGLVRGITDTQYF
CDR3 DNA: TGTGCCAGCAGCCCGGGGCTTGTTAGGGGGATAACAGATACGCAGTATTTT

CDR3 length: 13
clone size: NA
J gene: TRBJ1-1
V gene: TRBV7-6
D gene: NA
CDR3 protein: CASSLTGNTEAFF
CDR3 DNA: TGTGCCAGCAGCCTGACAGGGAACACTGAAGCTTTCTTT

CDR3 length: 15
clone size: NA
J gene: TRBJ1-3
V gene: TRBV5-1
D gene: NA
CDR3 protein: CASSLDGSSGNTIYF
CDR3 DNA: TGCGCCAGCAGCTTGGACGGGTCCTCTGGAAACACCATATATTTT

CDR3 length: 11
clone size: NA
J gene: TRBJ1-2
V gene: TRBV29-1
D gene: NA
CDR3 protein: CSVEAGRGYTF
CDR3 DNA: TGCAGCGTTGAGGCAGGGCGCGGCTACACCTTC

CDR3 length: 12
clone size: NA
J gene: TRBJ2-7
V gene: TRBV6-4
D gene: NA
CDR3 protein: CASSDGGDEQYF
CDR3 DNA: TGTGCCAGCAGTGACGGGGGCGACGAGCAGTACTTC

CDR3 length: 14
clone size: NA
J gene: TRBJ1-5
V gene: TRBV23-1
D gene: NA
CDR3 protein: CASSPGPINQPQHF
CDR3 DNA: TGCGCCAGCAGCCCCGGTCCGATCAATCAGCCCCAGCATTTT

CDR3 length: 12
clone size: NA
J gene: TRBJ1-2
V gene: TRBV5-6
D gene: NA
CDR3 protein: CASSLRAYGYTF
CDR3 DNA: TGTGCCAGCAGCTTACGCGCCTATGGCTACACCTTC

CDR3 length: 14
clone size: once
J gene: TRBJ1-3
V gene: TRBV5-1
D gene: NA
CDR3 protein: CASSHGSSGNTIYF
CDR3 DNA: TGCGCCAGCAGCCACGGGAGCTCTGGAAACACCATATATTTT

CDR3 length: 16
clone size: NA
J gene: TRBJ2-1
V gene: TRBV9
D gene: NA
CDR3 protein: CASSVQGLFSYNEQFF
CDR3 DNA: TGTGCCAGCAGCGTTCAGGGGCTATTCTCCTACAATGAGCAGTTCTTC